The rows below give T cell receptor beta chains drawn from one sample of a study of a mutant IDH1 vaccine in newly diagnosed glioma. This table comes from immunoSEQ multiplex PCR, and its TCRdb copy is limited to in-frame clones, with some not included. Of some 60,000 clones detected, roughly nine tenths appear once; the ten largest clones hold roughly 1.6%. Their antigen targets remain unknown. The source was PBMCs, collected from a glioma patient whose treatment included an IDH1 peptide vaccine. These receptors originate from a man aged 40-50 years with glioma. Both conserved end residues are part of each CDR3. Fields, in order: J gene, V gene, D gene, clone size, CDR3 DNA, CDR3 protein. D genes are given only for firm matches. Size is stated for part of the rows, as once, few or many counts, or as a class when the clone is expanded.

TRBJ1-1 | TRBV5-8 | . | . | TGTGCCAGCAGCGCCCTGGGCACTGAAGCTTTCTTT | CASSALGTEAFF
TRBJ1-1 | TRBV13 | . | medium-sized | TGTGCCAGCAGCGAGAACACTGAAGCTTTCTTT | CASSENTEAFF
TRBJ2-5 | TRBV7-8 | . | . | TGTGCCAGCACCTTGGGGGGAGAAGGTCGAGAGACCCAGTACTTC | CASTLGGEGRETQYF
TRBJ2-5 | TRBV11-2 | . | . | TGTGCCAGCAGCCCGGGATTTCAAGAGACCCAGTACTTC | CASSPGFQETQYF
TRBJ2-1 | TRBV5-1 | TRBD1 | . | TGCGCCAGCAGCTTGGCGGGACAGGGTTACGGTCGACACTACAATGAGCAGTTCTTC | CASSLAGQGYGRHYNEQFF
TRBJ2-5 | TRBV6-4 | . | . | TGTGCCAGCAGCAAACCCCAGACAGATCAAGAGACCCAGTACTTC | CASSKPQTDQETQYF
TRBJ1-1 | TRBV7-9 | . | . | TGTGCCAGCAGCCCAGACAGGCCCGCTGAAGCTTTCTTT | CASSPDRPAEAFF
TRBJ2-5 | TRBV6-1 | . | once | TGTGCCAGCAGTGAATACGGTGGGGCACAGGAGACCCAGTACTTC | CASSEYGGAQETQYF
TRBJ1-2 | TRBV5-6 | . | . | TGTGCCAGCAGCAGACAAGGAAACAACTATGGCTACACCTTC | CASSRQGNNYGYTF
TRBJ1-2 | TRBV6-5 | TRBD1 | . | TGTGCCAGCAACCACGGGGAGGGGGCGAGGTATGGCTACACCTTC | CASNHGEGARYGYTF
TRBJ1-6 | TRBV6-5 | TRBD1 | . | TGTGCCAGCAGTCGTTCGGGACAGCCCTCACCCCTCCACTTT | CASSRSGQPSPLHF
TRBJ2-7 | TRBV7-3 | . | . | TGTGCCAGCAGCTTAACAGCATACTACGAGCAGTACTTC | CASSLTAYYEQYF
TRBJ2-1 | TRBV11-1 | . | . | TGTGCCAGCAGCTTAGAAGATGAGCAGTTCTTC | CASSLEDEQFF
TRBJ2-7 | TRBV27 | . | . | TGTGCCAGCAGTACGGGGGCGTCGGCCTACGAGCAGTACTTC | CASSTGASAYEQYF
TRBJ2-7 | TRBV4-2 | TRBD2 | . | TGTGCCAGCAGCCAAGAAGAAGCGGGAGTCAGGGAGCAGTACTTC | CASSQEEAGVREQYF
TRBJ2-7 | TRBV5-1 | . | . | TGCGCCAGCAGCTTGGAACCAGCGGGCAACTCGTTGGCCGAGCAGTACTTC | CASSLEPAGNSLAEQYF
TRBJ2-7 | TRBV18 | . | . | TGTGCCAGCTCACCGACCGGGGGACGGGCCGGGGAGCCGTACTTC | CASSPTGGRAGEPYF
TRBJ2-7 | TRBV11-2 | . | . | TGTGCCAGCAGCTTAGTGGGGGGGACAGCCAACGAGCAGTACTTC | CASSLVGGTANEQYF
TRBJ1-1 | TRBV7-9 | . | few | TGTGCCAGCAGCCTAGTAGAGGGACGAGCTTTCTTT | CASSLVEGRAFF
TRBJ2-5 | TRBV9 | . | . | TGTGCCAGCAGCCGCACCCCACAGGGCCAAGAGACCCAGTACTTC | CASSRTPQGQETQYF
TRBJ2-2 | TRBV7-2 | . | . | TGTGCCAGCAGCTTAATAGGCGCGAACACCGGGGAGCTGTTTTTT | CASSLIGANTGELFF
TRBJ1-1 | TRBV14 | . | . | TGTGCCAGCAGCCAATTAGGAGGGATGAACACTGAAGCTTTCTTT | CASSQLGGMNTEAFF
TRBJ2-7 | TRBV5-6 | TRBD1 | . | TGTGCCAGCAGCTTGGCCACAGGGGCCCTCGGAGGCTACGAGCAGTACTTC | CASSLATGALGGYEQYF
TRBJ2-7 | TRBV18 | . | . | TGTGCCAGCTCACCAAGACAGGCTAAAACCTACGAGCAGTACTTC | CASSPRQAKTYEQYF
TRBJ1-5 | TRBV21-1 | . | . | TGTGCCAGCAGCCGACTGCGGTATCAGCCCCAGCATTTT | CASSRLRYQPQHF
TRBJ1-1 | TRBV9 | . | . | TGTGCCAGCAGCGTAGTGTCGAAGGGTGTGAGGGGCACTGAAGCTTTCTTT | CASSVVSKGVRGTEAFF
TRBJ1-4 | TRBV19 | . | . | TGTGCCAGTAGTATATCCTTTGCAACTAATGAAAAACTGTTTTTT | CASSISFATNEKLFF
TRBJ2-2 | TRBV18 | . | few | TGTGCCAGCTCACGTAGGATAGACGCAAACACCGGGGAGCTGTTTTTT | CASSRRIDANTGELFF
TRBJ2-7 | TRBV6-6 | . | once | TGTGCCAGCAGGTCCAGGACCGCCTACGAGCAGTACTTC | CASRSRTAYEQYF
TRBJ1-3 | TRBV6-5 | . | . | TGTGCCAGCAGTTGGACAAGCAAAAACTCTGGAAACACCATATATTTT | CASSWTSKNSGNTIYF
TRBJ2-7 | TRBV5-5 | TRBD2 | . | TGTGCCAGCAGCATTGGACTAGCGGGAGGTTACGAGCAGTACTTC | CASSIGLAGGYEQYF
TRBJ2-3 | TRBV19 | TRBD2 | once | TGTGCCAGTAGACTAGCGGGGGGCACAGATACGCAGTATTTT | CASRLAGGTDTQYF